These 19 T cell receptor beta chains came from one sample sequenced in a study of cytomegalovirus exposure and HLA in healthy donors. Generated by immunoSEQ multiplex PCR, the TCRdb table keeps only in-frame clones and is missing some. The table has around 300,000 clones, around 90% seen once. Sequenced material: PBMCs. The receptors originated from a man younger than 45 in good health and CMV-seronegative.

The chain joins TRBV27 to TRBJ1-1, with unresolved D. The germline V gene has CDR1 MNHEY and CDR2 SMNVEV (reference sequence). V lost 0 bases to trimming and J lost 6 bases, with 8 bases between them. This CDR3 region has 13 residues. The CDR3 here is CASSLSVTAEAFF. CDR3 coding DNA: TGTGCCAGCAGTTTATCGGTAACGGCTGAAGCTTTCTTT.

The chain is built from TRBV6-5 and TRBJ1-2; D is possibly TRBD1 (5 bases). The germline V gene encodes CDR1 MNHEY and CDR2 SVGAGI. Trimming shortened V by 6 bases and J by 5 bases, and 19 bases separated the two germline ends. The CDR3 runs to 15 residues. The CDR3 here is CASRPRGGSFYGYTF. The CDR3 bases are TGTGCCAGCAGACCGCGGGGGGGTAGTTTTTATGGCTACACCTTC.

V usage is TRBV5-1 and J usage is TRBJ2-2; 7 bases line up with TRBD1. Germline loops: CDR1 SGHRS, CDR2 YFSETQ. This CDR3 has 15 residues. V gave up 0 bases and J gave up 1 base; unmatched junction bases: 0. The CDR3 DNA reads as TGCGCCAGCAGCTTGGGACAGGGGAACACCGGGGAGCTGTTTTTT. Translated: CASSLGQGNTGELFF. Together with reference TRBV5-1 and TRBJ2-2, the CDR3 gives the full variable domain: KAGVTQTPRYLIKTRGQQVTLSCSPISGHRSVSWYQQTPGQGLQFLFEYFSETQRNKGNFPGRFSGRQFSNSRSEMNVSTLELGDSALYLCASSLGQGNTGELFFGEGSRLTVL.

In this sample, this clone turned up a few times. This chain links TRBV19 with TRBJ2-3, with a weak D call TRBD2 (5 bases). Germline CDR1 LNHDA, CDR2 SQIVND (reference sequence). Between the trimmed V and J ends, which lost 1 base and 0 bases, there was a span of 5 bases. The CDR3 runs 14 residues. DNA of the CDR3: TGTGCCAGTAGTATAGGGACTAGCACAGATACGCAGTATTTT. Translating it yields CASSIGTSTDTQYF.

The rearrangement joins TRBV18 to TRBJ2-7, with 10 bases matching TRBD1. CDR1 is KGHSH, CDR2 LQKENI, per germline. V lost 1 base to trimming and J lost 9 bases; unmatched junction nucleotides: 6. CDR3 length equals 14 residues. CDR3 nucleotide sequence: TGTGCCAGCTCACCACTTGGCGGACAGGGGGTGCAGTACTTC. It encodes CASSPLGGQGVQYF.

The genes are TRBV13 and TRBJ1-1; maybe TRBD1 (6 bases). V lost 3 bases to trimming and J lost 5 bases, with 13 bases between them. This CDR3 spans 14 amino acids. Looked up from germline, CDR1 is PRHDT and CDR2 is FYEKMQ (reference sequence). The CDR3 DNA follows: TGTGCCAGCAGCTTCCGAGGGGGTGGAACTGAAGCTTTCTTT. Translation: CASSFRGGGTEAFF.

The V gene is TRBV6-1, the J gene TRBJ2-4, with D possibly matching TRBD1 (6 bases). Trimming stripped 4 bases from V and 6 bases from J, with 13 bases between. The CDR3 is 14 amino acids. Germline V gene data show CDR1 as MNHNS and CDR2 as SASEGT. CDR3 in amino acids: CASSVQGKGNIQYF. In DNA form, the CDR3 reads TGTGCCAGCAGTGTGCAGGGGAAAGGAAACATTCAGTACTTC.

V gene TRBV5-6 combines with J gene TRBJ1-1, with a weak D call TRBD1 (5 bases). Trimming shortened V by 5 bases and J by 4 bases, and 18 bases separated the two germline ends. CDR1 and CDR2 from the germline V gene are SGHDT and YYEEEE. The CDR3 extends over 15 amino acids. CDR3 region: CASRYGGGRGTEAFF. The DNA for the CDR3 is TGTGCCAGCAGGTACGGCGGGGGGAGGGGCACTGAAGCTTTCTTT.

Only a few counts were recorded for this clone. The rearrangement uses TRBV7-2 and TRBJ2-2; 8 bases align to TRBD1. J gave up 2 bases and V 9 bases, and 2 bases lay outside the gene matches. The CDR3 is 13 residues long. Germline loops: CDR1 SGHTA, CDR2 FQGNSA. The chain's CDR3 is CARGTGNTGELFF. The CDR3 DNA follows: TGTGCCAGGGGGACAGGAAACACCGGGGAGCTGTTTTTT.

The chain has TRBV27 and TRBJ2-7, with TRBD1 identical over 7 bases. J was trimmed by 0 bases and V by 6 bases; bases with no gene match: 8. The germline CDR1 and CDR2 sequences are MNHEY and SMNVEV (reference sequence). The CDR3 covers 15 residues. This CDR3 reads CASRFAGTASYEQYF. CDR3 coding DNA: TGTGCCAGCAGATTCGCCGGGACAGCCTCCTACGAGCAGTACTTC.

The CDR3 nucleotides read TGTGCCAGTAAGGACTCGAACACTGAAGCTTTCTTT. Translating gives CASKDSNTEAFF. This sequence joins TRBV19 and TRBJ1-1, with D unclear. The germline CDR1 and CDR2 sequences are LNHDA and SQIVND (reference sequence). V lost 7 bases, J lost 1 base, and 7 bases lay in between. This CDR3 has 12 amino acids.

V gene TRBV30 combines with J gene TRBJ1-3, with D possibly matching TRBD1 (5 bases). V lost 4 bases to trimming and J lost 2 bases, with 12 bases between them. Germline V gene sequence: CDR1 GTSNPN, CDR2 SVGIG (reference sequence). CDR3 length: 14 amino acids. In DNA form, the CDR3 reads TGTGCCTGGAACCAACAGGAACCTGGAAACACCATATATTTT. Its protein is CAWNQQEPGNTIYF.

Points on this clone: The junction does not match germline at one end; this may be a read error. V is TRBV6-5 and J is TRBJ2-7; 12 nucleotides align to TRBD1. CDR3 length: 15 amino acids. CDR1 MNHEY and CDR2 SVGAGI come from the germline V gene. The CDR3: CASSNSGTGGHEQYF. For the CDR3, the DNA is TGTGCCAGCAGTAACTCCGGGACAGGGGGCCACGAGCAGTACTTC.

The rearrangement uses TRBV18 and TRBJ2-1; the D gene is possibly TRBD2 (6 bases). Germline CDR1 and CDR2: KGHSH and LQKENI. The CDR3 extends over 14 amino acids. V was clipped by 2 bases and J by 4 bases, with 9 bases between them. DNA of the CDR3: TGTGCCAGCTCACCAACCCGGGGGTACAATGAGCAGTTCTTC. This encodes CASSPTRGYNEQFF.

The chain is built from TRBV4-3 and TRBJ2-7; TRBD2 matches 9 bases. Losses at the gene ends were 0 bases for V and 5 bases for J; bases not matched to a gene: 5. This CDR3 contains 15 residues. Germline V gene sequence: CDR1 LGHNA, CDR2 YSLEER. The CDR3 DNA reads as TGCGCCAGCAGCCAAGATAGACTAGCGGTGAACGAGCAGTACTTC. Translated, it gives CASSQDRLAVNEQYF.

The chain carries TRBV30 and TRBJ1-2, with D possibly being TRBD1 (6 bases). The CDR3 is 13 amino acids. Germline CDR1 is GTSNPN and CDR2 is SVGIG (reference sequence). Trimming stripped 3 bases from V and 6 bases from J, with 14 bases between. Here the CDR3 reads CAWRLQGSDGYTF. CDR3 nucleotides: TGTGCCTGGAGACTCCAGGGGTCGGATGGCTACACCTTC.

The chain has TRBV4-3 and TRBJ1-2; 10 nucleotides align to TRBD1. After removal of 0 bases from V and 3 bases from J, the junction contained 10 bases not matched to a gene. The length of the CDR3 is 18 residues. Germline V gene data show CDR1 as LGHNA and CDR2 as YSLEER. CDR3 sequence (DNA): TGCGCCAGCAGCCAAGAATGGGACAGGGGAATTTGGCACTATGGCTACACCTTC. Protein sequence: CASSQEWDRGIWHYGYTF.

J is TRBJ1-2 and V is TRBV18, with 9 bases fitting TRBD1. This CDR3 region has 18 residues. V lost 4 bases to trimming and J lost 2 bases; unmatched junction nucleotides: 14. Germline loops: CDR1 KGHSH, CDR2 LQKENI. The CDR3 is CASSLERPGTGHNYGYTF. The CDR3 nucleotides are TGTGCCAGCTCACTGGAAAGACCCGGGACAGGGCACAACTATGGCTACACCTTC. The whole variable domain, remainder taken from reference TRBV18 and TRBJ1-2, is NAGVMQNPRHLVRRRGQEARLRCSPMKGHSHVYWYRQLPEEGLKFMVYLQKENIIDESGMPKERFSAEFPKEGPSILRIQQVVRGDSAAYFCASSLERPGTGHNYGYTFGSGTRLTVV.

V and J are TRBV7-9 and TRBJ2-7; the D gene is possibly TRBD1 (5 bases). V dropped 4 bases and J dropped 2 bases, with 9 bases sitting between them. The CDR3 consists of 13 residues. Germline CDR1 and CDR2: SEHNR and FQNEAQ (reference sequence). This CDR3 is CASSWGETYEQYF. CDR3 nucleotide sequence: TGTGCCAGCAGCTGGGGCGAGACCTACGAGCAGTACTTC.